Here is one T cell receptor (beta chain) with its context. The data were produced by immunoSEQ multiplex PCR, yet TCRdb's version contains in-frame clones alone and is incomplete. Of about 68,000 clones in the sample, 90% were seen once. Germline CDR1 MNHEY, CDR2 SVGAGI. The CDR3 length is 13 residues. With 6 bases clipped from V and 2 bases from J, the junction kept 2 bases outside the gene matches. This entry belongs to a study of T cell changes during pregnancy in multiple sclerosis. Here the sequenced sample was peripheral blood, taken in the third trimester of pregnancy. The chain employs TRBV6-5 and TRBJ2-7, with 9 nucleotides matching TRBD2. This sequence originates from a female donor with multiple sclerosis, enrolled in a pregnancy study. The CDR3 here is CASRAGGAYEQYF. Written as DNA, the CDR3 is TGTGCCAGCAGAGCGGGAGGAGCCTACGAGCAGTACTTC.